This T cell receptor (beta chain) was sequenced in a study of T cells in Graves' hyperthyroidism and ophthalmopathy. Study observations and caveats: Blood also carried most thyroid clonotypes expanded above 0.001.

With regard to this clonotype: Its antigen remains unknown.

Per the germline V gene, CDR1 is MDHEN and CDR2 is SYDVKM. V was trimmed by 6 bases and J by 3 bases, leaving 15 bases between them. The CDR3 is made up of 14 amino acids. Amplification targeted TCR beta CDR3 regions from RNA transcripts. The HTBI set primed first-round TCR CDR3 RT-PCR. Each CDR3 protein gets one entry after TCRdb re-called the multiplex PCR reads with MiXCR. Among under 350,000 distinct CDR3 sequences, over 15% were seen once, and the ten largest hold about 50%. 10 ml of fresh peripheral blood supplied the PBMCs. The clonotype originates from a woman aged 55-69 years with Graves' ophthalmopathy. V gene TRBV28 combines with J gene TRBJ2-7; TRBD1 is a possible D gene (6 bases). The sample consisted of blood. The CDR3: CASRLALGGYEQYF. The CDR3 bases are TGTGCCAGCAGGCTAGCCTTAGGGGGCTACGAGCAGTACTTC.